One sample yielded the 11 T cell receptor beta chains listed below, sequenced in a study of control samples from healthy donors and cancer patients. The data were produced by immunoSEQ multiplex PCR, yet TCRdb's version contains in-frame clones alone and is incomplete. This table holds 150,000 to 200,000 clones, roughly 91% found once. The specimen was blood. The receptors were sampled from a woman aged 25 to 45 in good health.

The V gene is TRBV2, the J gene TRBJ1-4; 11 nucleotides align to TRBD1. Germline-derived CDR1 and CDR2 are SNHLY and FYNNEI. This CDR3 contains 15 residues. V lost 2 bases, J lost 7 bases, and 3 bases stayed unmatched. The CDR3 sequence is CASSERGTGGEKLFF. The CDR3 coding sequence is TGTGCCAGCAGTGAACGGGGGACAGGGGGTGAAAAACTGTTTTTT.

The chain recombines TRBV19 with TRBJ1-1; a possible D gene is TRBD1 (6 bases). CDR1 LNHDA and CDR2 SQIVND come from the germline V gene (reference sequence). Trimming cost V 6 bases and J 0 bases, with 11 bases left between them. CDR3 length equals 14 residues. CDR3 nucleotide sequence: TGTGCCAGTAGGAGGGGACACTTGAACACTGAAGCTTTCTTT. Translating gives CASRRGHLNTEAFF.

CDR3 loop: CASRDRHNSPLHF. CDR3 nucleotides: TGTGCCAGCCGGGACCGACATAATTCACCCCTCCACTTT. V usage is TRBV27 and J usage is TRBJ1-6; possibly TRBD1 for D (5 bases). There are 13 residues in the CDR3. Germline V lookup: CDR1 MNHEY, CDR2 SMNVEV (reference sequence). The V gene lost 8 bases and the J gene lost 5 bases, with 10 bases spanning the gap.

V usage is TRBV20-1 and J usage is TRBJ2-3, with no clear D. Deletions cut 6 bases from V and 0 bases from J, with 4 bases between. CDR1 and CDR2 from the germline V gene are DFQATT and SNEGSKA (reference sequence). This CDR3 is built from 11 residues. The CDR3 sequence is CSAPSTDTQYF. The CDR3 nucleotides are TGCAGTGCCCCGAGCACAGATACGCAGTATTTT.

Worth noting for this clone: This same CDR3 is encoded by further DNA sequences in the sample. This chain uses TRBV6-1 with TRBJ1-1; tentatively, D is TRBD1 (5 bases). The CDR3 sequence is 14 residues long. Looked up from germline, CDR1 is MNHNS and CDR2 is SASEGT. V was pared by 1 base and J by 3 bases, with 9 bases between. The CDR3 reads CASSEVQGYTEAFF. In nucleotides, the CDR3 is TGTGCCAGCAGTGAAGTTCAGGGTTACACTGAAGCTTTCTTT.

V is TRBV4-3 and J is TRBJ1-6, with D tentatively TRBD1 (5 bases). From germline, CDR1 is LGHNA and CDR2 YSLEER. The CDR3 totals 14 residues. V dropped 1 base and J dropped 6 bases, with 7 bases sitting between them. CDR3: CASSQGGVNSPLHF. CDR3 bases: TGCGCCAGCAGCCAAGGAGGGGTTAATTCACCCCTCCACTTT.

The V call is TRBV11-3, the J call TRBJ2-1; 12 bases fit TRBD2. V lost 5 bases and J lost 2; bases outside the gene matches: 4. The germline V gene has CDR1 SGHNT and CDR2 YENEEA. There are 16 residues in the CDR3. CDR3 bases: TGTGCCAGCAGCCCCCGGACTAGCGGGACCTACAATGAGCAGTTCTTC. This codes for CASSPRTSGTYNEQFF.

The chain joins TRBV4-1 to TRBJ1-1; TRBD1 matches 10 bases. This CDR3 region has 16 residues. Trimming took 4 bases from V and 0 from J; bases not matched to a gene: 5. Per germline, CDR1 MGHRA and CDR2 YSYEKL. The CDR3 DNA reads TGCGCCAGCAGCCCCCCGGACAGGGGGATGAACACTGAAGCTTTCTTT. It yields the protein CASSPPDRGMNTEAFF.

Here the CDR3 DNA reads TGTGCCAGCAGTTACAAGGGAATCTCTGGGGCCAACGTCCTGACTTTC. Encoded protein: CASSYKGISGANVLTF. The chain joins TRBV6-5 to TRBJ2-6; D gene ambiguous. The CDR3 is 16 residues long. V lost 2 bases and J lost 0, with 8 bases in between. Germline V CDR1 and CDR2: MNHEY, SVGAGI.

This rearrangement joins TRBV7-2 to TRBJ2-7; 12 bases are shared with TRBD2. The CDR3 consists of 13 residues. The V gene's germline CDR1 is SGHTA and CDR2 FQGNSA. V shed 3 bases and J 6 bases; nucleotides not matched to a gene: 0. DNA of the CDR3: TGTGCCAGCAGCTTGGGACTAGCGGGCGAGCAGTACTTC. Amino acid sequence: CASSLGLAGEQYF.

This sequence joins TRBV12-3 or TRBV12-4 and TRBJ1-1; D might be TRBD1 (5 bases). The V end was cut by 6 bases, the J end by 0 bases, with 8 bases between. This CDR3 is built from 13 residues. The CDR3 nucleotides read TGTGCCAGCAGACAGGAAATGAACACTGAAGCTTTCTTT. Residues: CASRQEMNTEAFF.